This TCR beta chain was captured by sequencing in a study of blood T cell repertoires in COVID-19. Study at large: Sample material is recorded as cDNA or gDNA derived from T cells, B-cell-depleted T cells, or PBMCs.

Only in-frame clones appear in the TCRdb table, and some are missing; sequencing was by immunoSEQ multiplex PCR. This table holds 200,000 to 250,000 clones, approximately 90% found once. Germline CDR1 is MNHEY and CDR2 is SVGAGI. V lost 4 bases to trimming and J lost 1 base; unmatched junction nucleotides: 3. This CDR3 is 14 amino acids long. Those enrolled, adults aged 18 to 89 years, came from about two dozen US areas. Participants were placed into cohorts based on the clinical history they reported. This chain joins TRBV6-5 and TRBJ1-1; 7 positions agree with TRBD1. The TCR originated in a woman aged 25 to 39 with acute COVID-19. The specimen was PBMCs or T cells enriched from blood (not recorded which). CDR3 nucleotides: TGTGCCAGCAGTTCCCAGGGGGAGAACACTGAAGCTTTCTTT. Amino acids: CASSSQGENTEAFF.